These 13 T cell receptor beta chains originate from one sample sequenced in a study of cytomegalovirus exposure and HLA in healthy donors. 60 Vbeta and 13 Jbeta primers were used in PCR. Sequencing was performed with immunoSEQ multiplex PCR; in TCRdb, only in-frame clones are kept and a portion is missing. Its listing shows more than 85,000 clones. The sample comprised PBMCs. Receptor source: a girl between 10 and 17 years old in good health and CMV-seropositive.

The chain couples TRBV18 to TRBJ2-7, with a possible D match to TRBD2 (5 bases). The V end lost 3 bases, the J end lost 0 bases, and 12 bases lay between the germline ends. Looked up from germline, CDR1 is KGHSH and CDR2 is LQKENI. The CDR3 contains 15 residues. This chain's CDR3 is CASSPIQEASYEQYF. The CDR3 nucleotides are TGTGCCAGCTCACCTATCCAGGAGGCCTCCTACGAGCAGTACTTC.

The V gene is TRBV4-1, the J gene TRBJ2-2; 11 bases are a match to TRBD2. Germline CDR1 and CDR2: MGHRA and YSYEKL. V shed 7 bases and J 1 base; nucleotides not matched to a gene: 5. The CDR3 has 16 amino acids. The CDR3 nucleotides are TGCGCCAGCACTGGCCTAGCGGGGGGGAACACCGGGGAGCTGTTTTTT. Its protein product is CASTGLAGGNTGELFF.

This chain connects TRBV7-9 to TRBJ2-1; D is unclear. Per germline, CDR1 SEHNR and CDR2 FQNEAQ (reference sequence). The CDR3 has 15 residues. The ends were cut back, 4 bases at V and 5 bases at J, with 15 bases in the middle. DNA of the CDR3: TGTGCCAGCAGCTACAGCACATCGTCCGACAATGAGCAGTTCTTC. Translation gives CASSYSTSSDNEQFF.

The chain uses TRBV9 and TRBJ1-2, with 9 bases lining up with TRBD1. This CDR3 is built from 13 residues. Per the germline V gene, CDR1 is SGDLS and CDR2 is YYNGEE. The V segment lost 4 bases and the J segment 6 bases; nucleotides outside the gene matches: 4. CDR3 DNA sequence: TGTGCCAGCAGCAAGGGACAGGGCGATGGCTACACCTTC. It is translated as CASSKGQGDGYTF.

V is TRBV29-1 and J is TRBJ2-6; a possible D gene is TRBD1 (5 bases). Trimming took 5 bases from V and 7 from J, leaving 12 bases between them. CDR3 size: 13 residues. Per germline, CDR1 SQVTM and CDR2 ANQGSEA. The CDR3 is CSVRQGGANVLTF. The DNA for the CDR3 is TGCAGCGTTAGGCAGGGTGGTGCCAACGTCCTGACTTTC.

The rearrangement uses TRBV27 and TRBJ2-3; 8 positions agree with TRBD2. V shed 6 bases and J 4 bases; nucleotides not matched to a gene: 12. CDR3 length equals 16 residues. Looked up from germline, CDR1 is MNHEY and CDR2 is SMNVEV (reference sequence). CDR3 sequence reads: CASRSSLAAPPDTQYF. CDR3 DNA sequence: TGTGCCAGCAGATCTTCACTAGCGGCCCCACCAGATACGCAGTATTTT.

The rearrangement joins TRBV7-2 to TRBJ2-5; no clear D. Trimming pared 1 base from V and 3 bases from J, leaving 6 bases between. The germline gives CDR1 SGHTA, CDR2 FQGNSA. The CDR3 loop spans 13 amino acids. The CDR3 here is CASSLVGEETQYF. The CDR3 region has the DNA TGTGCCAGCAGCTTAGTCGGAGAAGAGACCCAGTACTTC.

This sequence joins TRBV9 and TRBJ2-7; the match to TRBD2 covers 7 bases. With 4 bases clipped from V and 7 bases from J, the junction kept 17 bases outside the gene matches. This CDR3 has 16 residues. The germline V gene has CDR1 SGDLS and CDR2 YYNGEE. Here the CDR3 reads CASSPRELARNWEQYF. The CDR3 nucleotides are TGTGCCAGCAGCCCAAGAGAACTAGCGCGTAATTGGGAGCAGTACTTC.

The V and J genes are TRBV5-4 and TRBJ1-2; a weak D match, TRBD1 (5 bases). V shed 4 bases and J shed 8 bases, with 15 bases lying between them. Germline values: CDR1 SGHNT, CDR2 YYREEE (reference sequence). The CDR3 consists of 13 residues. In DNA form, the CDR3 reads TGTGCCAGCAGCGCGCCAGGGTTAGGAGGCTACACCTTC. Its translation is CASSAPGLGGYTF.

The J gene is TRBJ2-3, the V gene TRBV6-1; D uncertain. Trimming removed 5 bases at V and 5 bases at J, with 11 bases between. From germline, CDR1 is MNHNS and CDR2 SASEGT. This CDR3 region has 13 residues. The CDR3 DNA reads as TGTGCCAGCAGTACCCAGTTACGAGATACGCAGTATTTT. Translation gives CASSTQLRDTQYF.

The rearrangement links TRBV5-6 to TRBJ1-2; D gene uncertain. This CDR3 has 11 residues. CDR1 is SGHDT, CDR2 YYEEEE, per germline. The V and J ends lost 2 bases and 9 bases respectively, with 8 bases between them. DNA of the CDR3: TGTGCCAGCAGCTTCGGGAGGAGCTACACCTTC. Encoded protein: CASSFGRSYTF.

The chain carries TRBV28 and TRBJ1-3; no clear D. The germline V gene has CDR1 MDHEN and CDR2 SYDVKM. Deletions cut 6 bases from V and 0 bases from J, with 3 bases between. The CDR3 spans 12 residues. The CDR3 is CASRSSGNTIYF. CDR3 nucleotides: TGTGCCAGCAGGAGCTCTGGAAACACCATATATTTT. Full variable domain (missing parts from reference TRBV28 and TRBJ1-3): DVKVTQSSRYLVKRTGEKVFLECVQDMDHENMFWYRQDPGLGLRLIYFSYDVKMKEKGDIPEGYSVSREKKERFSLILESASTNQTSMYLCASRSSGNTIYFGEGSWLTVV.

The chain uses TRBV6-5 and TRBJ2-1; D might be TRBD1 (5 bases). In germline, CDR1 is MNHEY, CDR2 SVGAGI. This CDR3 region has 15 residues. Trimming shortened V by 5 bases and J by 0 bases, and 11 bases separated the two germline ends. The CDR3 DNA reads TGTGCCAGCAGTGCTTACGACAGCTCCTACAATGAGCAGTTCTTC. Amino acid sequence: CASSAYDSSYNEQFF.